The clone carrying this T cell receptor (beta chain) was detected a few times. Its antigen is not identified. In total, each donor contributed a single heparinised blood draw that averaged about 120 mL. Via CD45RO/CCR7/CD25/CD127/CD95/CD27, cells of the CD4+ naive, central memory, regulatory and stem cell-like memory subsets were sorted. The CDR3 covers 14 residues. V was cut by 0 bases and J by 2 bases, with 8 bases left in between. CDR1 and CDR2 (germline): KGHSH, LQKENI. cDNA synthesis used the whole RNA isolate, giving expressed TCRB sequences. Only in-frame clones appear in the TCRdb table, and some are missing; sequencing was by immunoSEQ multiplex PCR. The repertoire holds nearly 250,000 clones, with roughly 15% as singletons. This specimen comes from a study of beta chain features in type 1 diabetes. Whole-study findings and limits: When VDJ junctions were examined, type 1 diabetes patients showed fewer insertions and more deletions.

The sequence derives from a woman in her 40s in good health. The specimen sequenced was naive CD4+ T cells from blood. V and J are TRBV18 and TRBJ2-7, with no clear D. The CDR3 loop reads CASSPPFQTYEQYF. DNA for the CDR3: TGTGCCAGCTCACCACCGTTCCAGACCTACGAGCAGTACTTC. The whole variable domain, remainder taken from reference TRBV18 and TRBJ2-7, is NAGVMQNPRHLVRRRGQEARLRCSPMKGHSHVYWYRQLPEEGLKFMVYLQKENIIDESGMPKERFSAEFPKEGPSILRIQQVVRGDSAAYFCASSPPFQTYEQYFGPGTRLTVT.